This T cell receptor (beta chain) was found in a study of response to subunit inactivated influenza vaccine. Each CDR3 protein gets one entry after TCRdb re-called the RT-PCR reads with MiXCR. The profile covers 550,000 to 800,000 distinct CDR3 sequences, with around 13% appearing a single time and less than 7% taken by the ten largest. There are 15 residues in the CDR3. The V end lost 1 base, the J end lost 4 bases, and 10 bases lay between the germline ends. Germline CDR1 SGHTA, CDR2 FQGTGA. V gene TRBV7-3 combines with J gene TRBJ2-2; D is uncertain. The clonotype was recovered from a man aged 50-59 years who received an inactivated influenza vaccine. This sample comprised PBMCs from blood, obtained around two weeks before vaccination. The DNA for the CDR3 is TGTGCCAGCAGCTTAAGGCAGGCGCCCACCGGGGAGCTGTTTTTT. This sequence encodes CASSLRQAPTGELFF.